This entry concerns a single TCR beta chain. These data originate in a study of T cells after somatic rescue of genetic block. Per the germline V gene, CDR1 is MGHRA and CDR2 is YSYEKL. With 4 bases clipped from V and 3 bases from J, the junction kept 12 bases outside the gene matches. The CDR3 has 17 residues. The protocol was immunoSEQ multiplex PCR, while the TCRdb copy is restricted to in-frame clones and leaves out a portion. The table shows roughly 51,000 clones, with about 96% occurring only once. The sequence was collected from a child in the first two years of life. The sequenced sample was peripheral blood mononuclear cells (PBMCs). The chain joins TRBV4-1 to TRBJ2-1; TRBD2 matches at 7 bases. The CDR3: CASSRTLTSDLYNEQFF. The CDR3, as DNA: TGCGCCAGCAGCCGAACCCTTACTAGCGACCTCTACAATGAGCAGTTCTTC.